The following is a T cell receptor (beta chain) sequence with its context. The target antigen is unknown. The data derive from a study of cytomegalovirus exposure and HLA in healthy donors. CDR1 is MNHEY, CDR2 SMNVEV, per germline (reference sequence). The CDR3 contains 14 residues. Trimming shortened V by 3 bases and J by 5 bases, and 13 bases separated the two germline ends. PCR employed 60 Vbeta and 13 Jbeta primers. Profiling relied on immunoSEQ multiplex PCR, and the TCRdb table lists in-frame clones only, not all of them. The sample includes 130,000 to 150,000 clones, approximately 71% seen only once; the top ten take approximately 5%. Overall study findings and caveats: In a later analysis, compared with equally common non-associated chains, HLA-associated beta chains were more expanded. Most observed TCR sequences were rare, whereas some public TCRs were detected in many donors. Sequencing likely caused a cluster of highly shared sequence variants.

The receptor was derived from a woman aged 45-65 years in good health and CMV-seronegative. Sequencing was performed on PBMCs. V gene TRBV27 combines with J gene TRBJ1-1; D is perhaps TRBD1 (5 bases). Here the CDR3 reads CASSFRASGTEAFF. The CDR3 DNA follows: TGTGCCAGCAGTTTCAGGGCCTCCGGGACTGAAGCTTTCTTT.